The 5 T cell receptor beta chains in this list originate from one sample, sequenced in a study of blood T cell repertoires in COVID-19. Assay used: immunoSEQ multiplex PCR; TCRdb lists only in-frame clones, some missing. The sample yields approximately 260,000 clones, 75% to 90% seen once. Sample: peripheral blood. The source of these receptors is a woman aged 40-49 years with acute or convalescent COVID-19.

The rearrangement uses TRBV6-5 and TRBJ1-6; 9 bases map to TRBD1. The CDR3 extends over 15 amino acids. Losses at the gene ends were 0 bases for V and 9 bases for J; bases not matched to a gene: 3. Germline values: CDR1 MNHEY, CDR2 SVGAGI. Here the CDR3 DNA reads TGTGCCAGCAGTTACTCACAGGGGGCAGGTTCACCCCTCCACTTT. Its protein is CASSYSQGAGSPLHF.

The V and J genes are TRBV9 and TRBJ1-2; TRBD1 matches at 7 bases. This CDR3 contains 13 residues. After removal of 3 bases from V and 7 bases from J, the junction contained 6 bases not matched to a gene. The V gene's germline CDR1 is SGDLS and CDR2 YYNGEE. The CDR3 bases are TGTGCCAGCAGCGAAGAGGAGGGGGCTGGCTACACCTTC. This codes for CASSEEEGAGYTF.

The rearrangement uses TRBV6-5 and TRBJ1-6; tentatively, D is TRBD1 (5 bases). CDR1 is MNHEY, CDR2 SVGAGI, per germline. The CDR3 runs 14 residues. Trimming removed 10 bases from V and 7 bases from J, with 17 bases in between. The DNA of the CDR3 is TGTGCCACCCGGGGGGGAATAGGCAATTCACCCCTCCACTTT. Translated: CATRGGIGNSPLHF.

The genes are TRBV4-1 and TRBJ1-1; a weak D match, TRBD1 (5 bases). CDR3 length: 16 residues. Trimming removed 1 base from V and 7 bases from J, with 19 bases in between. Germline V gene sequence: CDR1 MGHRA, CDR2 YSYEKL. The CDR3 sequence is CASSQGLTGGLGEAFF. The CDR3 nucleotides are TGCGCCAGCAGCCAAGGCCTTACCGGGGGGTTAGGTGAAGCTTTCTTT.

This chain links TRBV5-1 with TRBJ1-5; a possible D gene is TRBD1 (5 bases). CDR1 is SGHRS, CDR2 YFSETQ, per germline. Trimming left V 1 base short and J 4 bases short, with 12 bases between. The length of the CDR3 is 15 residues. The CDR3 region is CASSLWGVENQPQHF. Written as DNA, the CDR3 is TGCGCCAGCAGCTTGTGGGGGGTAGAAAATCAGCCCCAGCATTTT.